One sample yielded the 14 T cell receptor beta chains listed below, sequenced in a study of prognosis after radiotherapy for stage I lung cancer (dated by TCRdb to about 2021). Reads for this sample came from an Illumina HiSeq 3000. The TCR beta CDR3 region was amplified from genomic DNA by two rounds of multiplex PCR. In the first PCR round, primers specific to each TRBV and TRBJ gene were used, and the primer sequences were filed in Chinese patent CN105087789A. Through fastp at Q25 and MiXCR, TCRdb rebuilt clones from the public reads, retaining in-frame beta chains. Here each entry gathers all rows of one CDR3 protein and keeps the most common genes and DNA. For this sample the table gives 45,000 to 70,000 distinct CDR3 sequences, of which around 27% were detected only once. The top ten clonotypes cover about 7.5% of the sample. The sample in question was PBMCs, obtained before or after stereotactic body radiation therapy (not recorded which). The receptors were sampled from a donor over 45 with non-small cell lung cancer.

Note on this clonotype: A far bigger clonotype differs at one base, so this is likely a read error. The rearrangement links TRBV7-2 to TRBJ1-2, with D maybe TRBD1 (5 bases). The CDR3 is 14 residues long. Germline V gene data show CDR1 as SGHTA and CDR2 as FQGNSA. Here the CDR3 DNA reads TGTGCCAACAGCATCGGACAAGAAGCTTTTGGCTACACCTTC. It codes for CANSIGQEAFGYTF.

This clonotype came up many times. The chain carries TRBV20-1 and TRBJ2-3; the match to TRBD2 covers 9 bases. Germline trimming cut 2 bases from V and 9 bases from J; bases unmatched to any gene: 18. Germline-derived CDR1 and CDR2 are DFQATT and SNEGSKA (reference sequence). The CDR3 totals 17 residues. CDR3 region: CSARSLPGSGGLYTQYF. The CDR3 DNA reads TGCAGTGCTAGATCCCTGCCGGGTAGCGGGGGACTCTACACGCAGTATTTT.

As regards this clonotype: Mismatch with germline at one junction end may stem from a read error. J is TRBJ2-2 and V is TRBV6-4, with TRBD1 matching 7 bases. The germline V gene encodes CDR1 MRHNA and CDR2 SNTAGT. This CDR3 spans 14 amino acids. The CDR3: CASSRYRGTGELFF. The CDR3 coding sequence is TGTGCCAGCTCTAGGTACAGGGGCACCGGTGAGCTGTTTTTT.

For this clonotype: This may arise from a read error, as a much more abundant clone is one base away. The V gene is TRBV5-6, the J gene TRBJ1-2; weak D call: TRBD1 (6 bases). V was pared by 1 base and J by 7 bases, with 20 bases between. Germline lookup yields CDR1 SGHDT and CDR2 YYEEEE. This CDR3 is 16 amino acids long. The CDR3 DNA sequence: TGTGCCAGCAGCTTGACGGGCGCGGGGGCCCCGGGTGGCTACACCTTC. This codes for CASSLTGAGAPGGYTF.

Remarks on this clonotype: A far larger clone is one nucleotide away, so this likely arose from a read error. The V call is TRBV6-5, the J call TRBJ1-2, with no clear D. CDR3 length: 13 residues. Germline V gene data show CDR1 as MNHEY and CDR2 as SVGAGI. Trimming left V 7 bases short and J 2 bases short, with 11 bases between. CDR3 nucleotides: TGTGCCAGCAACCAGCTCGGGAACTATGGCTACACCTTC. Translation gives CASNQLGNYGYTF.

Remarks on this clonotype: This may arise from a read error, as a much more abundant clone is one base away. This chain joins TRBV30 and TRBJ1-1; D not certain. This CDR3 has 11 amino acids. Germline V lookup: CDR1 GTSNPN, CDR2 SVGIG (reference sequence). CDR3 protein: CDWSPGGEAFF. Here the CDR3 DNA reads TGTGACTGGAGTCCAGGTGGTGAAGCTTTCTTT.

A remark on this clonotype: This likely stems from a read error, as it lies one base from a far larger clone. The chain combines TRBV6-4 with TRBJ2-2, with TRBD2 identical over 11 bases. CDR1 MRHNA and CDR2 SNTAGT come from the germline V gene. The CDR3 has 14 residues. V shed 10 bases, J shed 4 bases, and the junction held 5 bases outside the gene matches. CDR3 region: CATRLAGSTGELFF. DNA for the CDR3: TGTGCCACCCGACTAGCGGGGAGCACCGGGGAGCTGTTTTTT.

This clonotype came up many times. This sequence joins TRBV5-6 and TRBJ2-2; 8 nucleotides match TRBD2. Germline assignment: CDR1 SGHDT and CDR2 YYEEEE. The ends lost 0 bases at V and 6 bases at J; junction bases unmatched: 7. The CDR3 length is 16 residues. CDR3 region: CASSLAAGAWAGELFF. Here the CDR3 DNA reads TGTGCCAGCAGCTTGGCAGCGGGGGCTTGGGCCGGGGAGCTGTTTTTT.

On this clonotype itself: A far larger clone differs by one base, so this is likely a read error. The rearrangement uses TRBV6-2 or TRBV6-3 and TRBJ2-1, with 14 bases identical to TRBD2. This CDR3 has 16 amino acids. V lost 7 bases to trimming and J lost 7 bases; unmatched junction nucleotides: 9. In germline, CDR1 is MNHEY, CDR2 SVGEGT. The CDR3 here is CASIETSGGAFNEQFF. The CDR3 nucleotides are TGTGCCAGCATTGAGACTAGCGGGGGGGCCTTTAATGAGCAGTTCTTC.

With respect to this clonotype: The germline gene is not matched at one end of the junction; a read error may be the cause. The chain combines TRBV20-1 with TRBJ2-5; D might be TRBD2 (6 bases). Germline V lookup: CDR1 DFQATT, CDR2 SNEGSKA (reference sequence). This CDR3 is built from 13 residues. As DNA, the CDR3 is TGCAGTACTAGTTCTGCGGGAAGAGAGACCCAGTACTTC. Its protein product is CSTSSAGRETQYF.

The sample holds many counts of this clonotype. This sequence joins TRBV3-1 and TRBJ2-1; a possible D gene is TRBD1 (7 bases). CDR1 LGHDT and CDR2 YNNKEL come from the germline V gene (reference sequence). With 4 bases removed from V and 1 base from J, the gap between germline ends came to 14 bases. This CDR3 spans 16 amino acids. The DNA of the CDR3 is TGTGCCAGCAGCCCACAGGGGAGGACGTCCTACAATGAGCAGTTCTTC. It translates to CASSPQGRTSYNEQFF.

This clonotype has at least ten counts. CDR3 amino acids: CATSPTRQVAGYTF. CDR3 DNA sequence: TGTGCCACCAGCCCTACTCGACAGGTCGCGGGCTACACCTTC. The chain joins TRBV15 to TRBJ1-2; possible D gene TRBD1, 6 bases. The CDR3 covers 14 residues. Trimming took 5 bases from V and 8 from J, leaving 18 bases between them. Germline V gene lookup returns CDR1 LNHNV and CDR2 YYDKDF (reference sequence).

This clonotype appeared many times. The CDR3 DNA reads TGTGCCAGCAGCTGGACTAGACTAGCGGGCACAGATACGCAGTATTTT. Translated: CASSWTRLAGTDTQYF. The chain joins TRBV7-2 to TRBJ2-3; 9 nucleotides align to TRBD2. The V gene's germline CDR1 is SGHTA and CDR2 FQGNSA. The CDR3 is 16 residues long. V shed 4 bases, J shed 1 base, and the junction held 6 bases outside the gene matches. Together with reference TRBV7-2 and TRBJ2-3, the CDR3 gives the full variable domain: GAGVSQSPSNKVTEKGKDVELRCDPISGHTALYWYRQSLGQGLEFLIYFQGNSAPDKSGLPSDRFSAERTGGSVSTLTIQRTQQEDSAVYLCASSWTRLAGTDTQYFGPGTRLTVL.

This clonotype was detected ten times or more. The chain employs TRBV6-1 and TRBJ1-2, with D hard to call. The CDR3 covers 12 residues. Per the germline V gene, CDR1 is MNHNS and CDR2 is SASEGT. V was pared by 6 bases and J by 8 bases, with 13 bases between. CDR3 residues: CASSKEGRGYTF. The CDR3 bases are TGTGCCAGCAGCAAGGAGGGAAGGGGCTACACCTTC.